This TCR beta chain derives from a study of T cell responses to AZD1222 COVID-19 vaccine. Only in-frame clones appear in the TCRdb table, and some are missing; sequencing was by immunoSEQ multiplex PCR. The table lists around 200,000 clones, around 90% of them singletons. Points on this clone: What it binds is unknown.

Broader study findings: Clonal diversity was possibly underestimated; the donors were predominantly white British and more often female. Within unmutated variant regions lay the reported targets of nearly half of spike-specific TCRs. Seropositive status at baseline applied to only a handful of AZD1222 recipients.

Sequencing was performed on peripheral blood, taken 28 days after the second AZD1222 dose. This TCR derives from an adult who received the AZD1222 COVID-19 vaccine.

Here the CDR3 DNA reads TGTGCCAGCAGTGAAAGGGGCGCGGGGGAGACCCAGTACTTC. Residues: CASSERGAGETQYF. This sequence joins TRBV2 and TRBJ2-5, with TRBD2 as a possible D gene (6 bases). Trimming took 2 bases from V and 5 from J, leaving 12 bases between them. Germline V gene data show CDR1 as SNHLY and CDR2 as FYNNEI. The CDR3 is 14 residues long.